The 25 T cell receptor beta chains presented below share a single source sample, sequenced in a study of tumour-infiltrating T cells in Burkitt lymphoma. Clones were read by immunoSEQ multiplex PCR, and TCRdb kept only the in-frame ones, dropping some. Seen here are under 7,000 clones, over 65% observed once, and the top ten hold 9.5% to 12%. The sample was tumor tissue. The receptors shown here come from a human donor with Burkitt lymphoma.

This chain joins TRBV7-9 and TRBJ2-7; possibly TRBD2 for D (7 bases). Germline CDR1 is SEHNR and CDR2 is FQNEAQ (reference sequence). V gave up 5 bases and J gave up 4 bases, with 15 bases separating them. This CDR3 has 14 residues. The CDR3 DNA sequence: TGTGCCAGCAGCCAGCGGGACAACCCATACGAGCAGTACTTC. As protein: CASSQRDNPYEQYF.

The V gene is TRBV28, the J gene TRBJ2-6, with D possibly TRBD1 on 6 matching bases. Trimming cost V 3 bases and J 2 bases, with 11 bases left between them. The CDR3 has 16 residues. Germline V gene sequence: CDR1 MDHEN, CDR2 SYDVKM. The CDR3 region is CASSFFRQAGANVLTF. The CDR3 region has the DNA TGTGCCAGCAGTTTTTTCAGACAGGCTGGGGCCAACGTCCTGACTTTC.

V gene TRBV19 combines with J gene TRBJ2-7, with a weak D call TRBD1 (5 bases). Per germline, CDR1 LNHDA and CDR2 SQIVND (reference sequence). Trimming cost V 6 bases and J 9 bases, with 18 bases left between them. There are 13 residues in the CDR3. Here the CDR3 DNA reads TGTGCCAGTAGCCAGGGTTCTCGTGATGGGCAGTACTTC. Protein sequence: CASSQGSRDGQYF. The whole variable domain, filled in from reference TRBV19 and TRBJ2-7, reads DGGITQSPKYLFRKEGQNVTLSCEQNLNHDAMYWYRQDPGQGLRLIYYSQIVNDFQKGDIAEGYSVSREKKESFPLTVTSAQKNPTAFYLCASSQGSRDGQYFGPGTRLTVT.

In its sample, this clone was seen a few times. The chain employs TRBV30 and TRBJ1-5; perhaps TRBD1 as D (6 bases). Trimming took off 0 bases at V and 1 base at J, with 13 bases between the two ends. Germline-derived CDR1 and CDR2 are GTSNPN and SVGIG (reference sequence). The CDR3 spans 16 residues. Here the CDR3 reads CAWSVPGGGSNQPQHF. For the CDR3, the DNA is TGTGCCTGGAGTGTTCCGGGGGGCGGGAGCAATCAGCCCCAGCATTTT.

CDR3 loop: CASSLVGGAGNTEAFF. The DNA of the CDR3 is TGTGCCAGCAGCCTCGTCGGGGGCGCAGGGAACACTGAAGCTTTCTTT. The rearrangement joins TRBV11-2 to TRBJ1-1; D might be TRBD1 (6 bases). Germline V gene sequence: CDR1 SGHAT, CDR2 FQNNGV. The V gene lost 5 bases and the J gene lost 1 base, with 17 bases spanning the gap. There are 16 residues in the CDR3.

This chain's CDR3 is CASSDPGLSYFHYNEQFF. The CDR3 bases are TGTGCCAGCAGCGACCCGGGACTATCATATTTTCACTACAATGAGCAGTTCTTC. This sequence joins TRBV21-1 and TRBJ2-1; the listed D gene, TRBD2, was not tested against the DNA. TRBV21-1 is assigned pseudogene status. The CDR3 sequence is 18 residues long.

The gene calls are TRBV7-6 and TRBJ2-5; 12 nucleotides match TRBD2. V shed 4 bases and J 1 base; nucleotides not matched to a gene: 7. The CDR3 sequence is 17 residues long. The germline V gene encodes CDR1 SGHVS and CDR2 FNYEAQ. CDR3 residues: CASSSLAGGTTQETQYF. In nucleotides, the CDR3 is TGTGCCAGCAGCTCTCTAGCGGGGGGGACTACCCAAGAGACCCAGTACTTC.

This clone was observed a handful of times. This chain links TRBV5-1 with TRBJ2-5; D unclear. Trimming shortened V by 0 bases and J by 2 bases, and 5 bases separated the two germline ends. This CDR3 has 13 amino acids. Germline CDR1 and CDR2: SGHRS and YFSETQ. This CDR3 is CASSLARQETQYF. The CDR3 nucleotides read TGCGCCAGCAGCTTGGCTAGACAAGAGACCCAGTACTTC.

Concerning this clone: This same CDR3 is encoded by further DNA sequences in the sample. This chain uses TRBV7-9 with TRBJ1-1; D remains unclear. Germline CDR1 reads SEHNR; CDR2 reads FQNEAQ (reference sequence). V was pared by 0 bases and J by 11 bases, with 13 bases between. The CDR3 extends over 13 amino acids. CDR3 in DNA: TGTGCCAGCAGCTTAGCCGACTCCTCCGAGGCTTTCTTT. Translation gives CASSLADSSEAFF.

Concerning this clone: At one end the junction does not follow the germline gene, possibly because of a read error. The chain carries TRBV2 and TRBJ1-1; no firm D call. The CDR3 extends over 14 amino acids. CDR1 and CDR2 from the germline V gene are SNHLY and FYNNEI. CDR3 region: CANSEPKMNTEAFF. CDR3 DNA sequence: TGTGCCAACAGTGAGCCGAAAATGAACACTGAAGCTTTCTTT.

The chain combines TRBV7-6 with TRBJ2-2; D remains unclear. This CDR3 is built from 14 residues. With 3 bases removed from V and 2 bases from J, the gap between germline ends came to 7 bases. Germline CDR1 and CDR2: SGHVS and FNYEAQ. CDR3 sequence reads: CASSFAPNTGELFF. The CDR3 DNA is TGTGCCAGCAGCTTTGCGCCTAACACCGGGGAGCTGTTTTTT.

The chain recombines TRBV9 with TRBJ1-1; no clear D gene. This CDR3 has 13 amino acids. The V end was cut by 5 bases, the J end by 1 base, with 9 bases between. CDR1 is SGDLS and CDR2 is YYNGEE in the germline V gene. The CDR3 sequence: CASRPPGNTEAFF. CDR3 nucleotide sequence: TGTGCCAGCAGGCCACCCGGGAACACTGAAGCTTTCTTT.

The chain recombines TRBV9 with TRBJ2-1, with TRBD2 identical over 10 bases. CDR1 is SGDLS and CDR2 is YYNGEE in the germline V gene. Trimming removed 7 bases from V and 8 bases from J; junction bases left unmatched: 3. CDR3 length equals 12 residues. CDR3 sequence: CASGTSVDEQFF. The DNA of the CDR3 is TGTGCCAGCGGGACTAGCGTTGATGAGCAGTTCTTC.

The chain couples TRBV29-1 to TRBJ2-5, with D hard to call. Trimming removed 4 bases at V and 4 bases at J, with 10 bases between. The CDR3 contains 12 residues. CDR1 is SQVTM and CDR2 is ANQGSEA in the germline V gene. CDR3 residues: CSVGGPSETQYF. The DNA for the CDR3 is TGCAGCGTTGGAGGACCCTCAGAGACCCAGTACTTC.

V usage is TRBV29-1 and J usage is TRBJ2-5; 7 bases are shared with TRBD1. The CDR3 is 15 amino acids. Germline V lookup: CDR1 SQVTM, CDR2 ANQGSEA. Trimming at V came to 7 bases and at J to 1 base, leaving 12 bases not matched to a gene. In DNA form, the CDR3 reads TGCAGCGGGGGGAACTACGGGACAGCCCAAGAGACCCAGTACTTC. The encoded protein is CSGGNYGTAQETQYF.

The V call is TRBV9, the J call TRBJ1-1; 8 bases match TRBD1. The CDR3 has 14 residues. Trimming at V came to 5 bases and at J to 2 bases, leaving 5 bases not matched to a gene. Germline V lookup: CDR1 SGDLS, CDR2 YYNGEE. The CDR3 sequence is CASRPGQGNTEAFF. The CDR3 region has the DNA TGTGCCAGCAGACCAGGACAGGGTAACACTGAAGCTTTCTTT.

This clone was seen a single time. This chain uses TRBV29-1 with TRBJ2-7; 9 nucleotides line up with TRBD1. This CDR3 is 13 amino acids long. Trimming at V came to 6 bases and at J to 5 bases, leaving 8 bases not matched to a gene. CDR1 is SQVTM, CDR2 ANQGSEA, per germline. For the CDR3, the DNA is TGCAGCGTCGGGACAGGGACCGCTGACGAGCAGTACTTC. Its translation is CSVGTGTADEQYF.

Sample share makes this clone medium-sized. This chain connects TRBV29-1 to TRBJ1-1; a possible D gene is TRBD1 (5 bases). The CDR3 runs 12 residues. Germline CDR1 reads SQVTM; CDR2 reads ANQGSEA. Between the trimmed V and J ends, which lost 0 bases and 8 bases, there was a span of 10 bases. CDR3 region: CSVEEMTAEAFF. The CDR3 region has the DNA TGCAGCGTTGAAGAAATGACAGCGGAAGCTTTCTTT.

The CDR3 reads CASSRQNFGAGELFF. The DNA of the CDR3 is TGTGCCAGCAGCCGACAGAATTTCGGCGCAGGGGAGCTGTTTTTT. The rearrangement uses TRBV11-3 and TRBJ2-2; a possible D gene is TRBD1 (5 bases). The ends were cut back, 5 bases at V and 8 bases at J, with 18 bases in the middle. Looked up from germline, CDR1 is SGHNT and CDR2 is YENEEA. The CDR3 is 15 amino acids. The variable domain in full, completed from reference TRBV11-3 and TRBJ2-2, reads EAGVVQSPRYKIIEKKQPVAFWCNPISGHNTLYWYLQNLGQGPELLIRYENEEAVDDSQLPKDRFSAERLKGVDSTLKIQPAELGDSAVYLCASSRQNFGAGELFFGEGSRLTVL.

This clone was counted between two and nine times. This rearrangement joins TRBV5-1 to TRBJ2-1; 8 nucleotides agree with TRBD1. V lost 4 bases, J lost 10 bases, and 4 bases stayed unmatched. Per the germline V gene, CDR1 is SGHRS and CDR2 is YFSETQ. This CDR3 has 12 amino acids. The CDR3 sequence: CASSDRGREQFF. CDR3 bases: TGCGCCAGCAGCGACAGGGGACGGGAGCAGTTCTTC. Complete variable domain (other parts from reference TRBV5-1 and TRBJ2-1): KAGVTQTPRYLIKTRGQQVTLSCSPISGHRSVSWYQQTPGQGLQFLFEYFSETQRNKGNFPGRFSGRQFSNSRSEMNVSTLELGDSALYLCASSDRGREQFFGPGTRLTVL.

This clone was seen only once. The chain recombines TRBV18 with TRBJ2-2; D unresolved. The V end was cut by 4 bases, the J end by 1 base, with 7 bases between. The germline CDR1 and CDR2 sequences are KGHSH and LQKENI. The CDR3 consists of 14 residues. The CDR3 region has the DNA TGTGCCAGCTCACTTACGGAGAACACCGGGGAGCTGTTTTTT. It codes for CASSLTENTGELFF.

This chain uses TRBV30 with TRBJ1-1; perhaps TRBD1 as D (5 bases). Germline V lookup: CDR1 GTSNPN, CDR2 SVGIG (reference sequence). V lost 4 bases, J lost 3 bases, and 15 bases lay in between. CDR3 length equals 14 residues. CDR3 DNA sequence: TGTGCCTGGAACGGGCCCGGGGGTTACACTGAAGCTTTCTTT. Its protein is CAWNGPGGYTEAFF.

By share, this clone ranks as large (0.1 to 1%). V usage is TRBV5-1 and J usage is TRBJ2-7, with D maybe TRBD1 (6 bases). The germline V gene has CDR1 SGHRS and CDR2 YFSETQ. Trimming removed 2 bases from V and 1 base from J, with 10 bases in between. This CDR3 is 14 amino acids long. For the CDR3, the DNA is TGCGCCAGCAGCTTTACACAGGGTTCCTACGAGCAGTACTTC. It is translated as CASSFTQGSYEQYF.

This clone was detected once. The gene calls are TRBV5-6 and TRBJ1-1; D call uncertain. V was cut by 0 bases and J by 5 bases, with 5 bases left in between. This CDR3 has 12 amino acids. Germline V gene sequence: CDR1 SGHDT, CDR2 YYEEEE. CDR3 sequence (DNA): TGTGCCAGCAGCTTGGTGGGAACTGAAGCTTTCTTT. Its translation is CASSLVGTEAFF. Full variable domain (missing parts from reference TRBV5-6 and TRBJ1-1): DAGVTQSPTHLIKTRGQQVTLRCSPKSGHDTVSWYQQALGQGPQFIFQYYEEEERQRGNFPDRFSGHQFPNYSSELNVNALLLGDSALYLCASSLVGTEAFFGQGTRLTVV.

This sequence joins TRBV6-4 and TRBJ2-1, with D tentatively TRBD1 (6 bases). Germline V gene sequence: CDR1 MRHNA, CDR2 SNTAGT. CDR3 length: 15 residues. Trimming stripped 4 bases from V and 2 bases from J, with 12 bases between. The CDR3 bases are TGTGCCAGCAGTGCCTCAGGACAGCCCTACAATGAGCAGTTCTTC. Its translation is CASSASGQPYNEQFF.